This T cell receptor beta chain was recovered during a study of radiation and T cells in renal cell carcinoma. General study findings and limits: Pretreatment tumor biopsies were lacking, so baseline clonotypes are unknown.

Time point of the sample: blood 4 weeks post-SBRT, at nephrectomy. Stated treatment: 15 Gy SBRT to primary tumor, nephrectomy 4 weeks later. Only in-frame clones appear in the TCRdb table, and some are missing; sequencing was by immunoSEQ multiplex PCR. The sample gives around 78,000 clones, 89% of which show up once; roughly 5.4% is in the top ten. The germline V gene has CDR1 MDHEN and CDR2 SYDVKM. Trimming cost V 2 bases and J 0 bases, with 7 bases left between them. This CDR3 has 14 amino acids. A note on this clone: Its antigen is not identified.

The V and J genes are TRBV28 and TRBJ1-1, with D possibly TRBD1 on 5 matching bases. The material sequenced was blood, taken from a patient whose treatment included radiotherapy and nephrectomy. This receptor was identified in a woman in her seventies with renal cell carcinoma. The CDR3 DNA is TGTGCCAGCAGTTTAGGGGGTATGAACACTGAAGCTTTCTTT. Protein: CASSLGGMNTEAFF. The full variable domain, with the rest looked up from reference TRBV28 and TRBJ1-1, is DVKVTQSSRYLVKRTGEKVFLECVQDMDHENMFWYRQDPGLGLRLIYFSYDVKMKEKGDIPEGYSVSREKKERFSLILESASTNQTSMYLCASSLGGMNTEAFFGQGTRLTVV.